The rows below give T cell receptor beta chains drawn from one sample of a study of blood T cells in healthy people across ages. TCRdb re-derived calls from the 5' RACE reads in MiXCR, one entry per CDR3 protein. Of hundreds of thousands of distinct CDR3 sequences listed, about 20% are singletons. The specimen sequenced was blood. The receptor set was obtained from a man aged 65 to 79 in good health. The CDR3 runs from the conserved cysteine through the conserved F or W. The D gene is left open where the match is weak. The size field is filled for only some rows; it gives once, few, many or a size class.

abundance	d_gene	j_gene	v_gene	CDR3aa	CDR3nt
NA	TRBD1	TRBJ2-3	TRBV7-9	CASTLRAGGPDTQYF	TGTGCCAGCACCCTAAGGGCAGGGGGCCCGGATACGCAGTATTTT
NA	TRBD2	TRBJ2-3	TRBV6-5	CASPSSGALTDTQYF	TGTGCCAGCCCCTCTAGCGGGGCCCTCACAGATACGCAGTATTTT
NA	NA	TRBJ2-4	TRBV20-1	CSAPEGRVKTKNIQYF	TGCAGTGCCCCGGAGGGCCGGGTCAAAACCAAAAACATTCAGTACTTC
NA	NA	TRBJ1-2	TRBV30	CAWSMGNRYGYTF	TGTGCCTGGAGTATGGGGAATCGGTATGGCTACACCTTC
few	NA	TRBJ2-3	TRBV12-3/TRBV12-4	CASSPIASATDTQYF	TGTGCCAGCAGTCCAATAGCGAGCGCCACAGATACGCAGTATTTT
NA	TRBD2	TRBJ2-3	TRBV6-5	CASSRLAGGPGDTQYF	TGTGCCAGCAGTCGACTAGCGGGAGGGCCGGGGGATACGCAGTATTTT
NA	NA	TRBJ2-7	TRBV6-5	CASVAPVSYEQYF	TGTGCCAGCGTGGCCCCCGTGTCCTACGAGCAGTACTTC
NA	NA	TRBJ2-5	TRBV5-1	CASSPRVTPGTQYF	TGCGCCAGCAGCCCGAGAGTGACTCCGGGGACCCAGTACTTC
few	NA	TRBJ1-1	TRBV7-2	CASSSQQGLRTEAFF	TGTGCCAGCAGCTCGCAACAGGGATTGAGGACTGAAGCTTTCTTT
few	TRBD2	TRBJ2-7	TRBV27	CASSPKKTSGDTHEQYF	TGTGCCAGCAGTCCAAAGAAGACTAGCGGGGATACCCACGAGCAGTACTTC
few	NA	TRBJ2-7	TRBV5-1	CASSLAGNHEYEQYF	TGCGCCAGCAGCTTGGCGGGGAATCACGAGTACGAGCAGTACTTC
NA	NA	TRBJ2-4	TRBV6-2/TRBV6-3	CASVEKAKNIQYF	TGTGCCAGCGTAGAGAAAGCCAAAAACATTCAGTACTTC
NA	TRBD1	TRBJ1-5	TRBV7-8	CASSLGGYRGADQPQHF	TGTGCCAGCAGCTTAGGGGGCTACAGGGGCGCGGATCAGCCCCAGCATTTT
few	TRBD2	TRBJ2-5	TRBV10-3	CAIASGSFETQYF	TGTGCCATCGCTAGCGGGAGTTTTGAGACCCAGTACTTC
few	TRBD2	TRBJ2-4	TRBV6-6	CAITSGRGSEYF	TGTGCCATCACTAGCGGGAGAGGGTCAGAGTACTTC
NA	TRBD2	TRBJ2-1	TRBV12-3/TRBV12-4	CASRSTGTSINEQFF	TGTGCCAGCAGGTCAACCGGGACTAGTATAAATGAGCAGTTCTTC
many	TRBD2	TRBJ2-1	TRBV29-1	CSVEGSAGDEQFF	TGCAGCGTTGAGGGTAGTGCGGGAGATGAGCAGTTCTTC
NA	NA	TRBJ1-1	TRBV6-5	CASSYSTTLNTEAFF	TGTGCCAGCAGTTACTCAACGACATTGAACACTGAAGCTTTCTTT
NA	NA	TRBJ1-3	TRBV15	CATSGGGPEDTIYF	TGTGCCACCAGCGGAGGAGGGCCTGAAGACACCATATATTTT
many	TRBD2	TRBJ2-2	TRBV29-1	CSAWTSGLTGELFF	TGCAGCGCGTGGACTAGCGGCCTCACCGGGGAGCTGTTTTTT
NA	NA	TRBJ2-3	TRBV5-1	CASSLSLAATDTQYF	TGCGCCAGCAGCTTGAGTCTAGCAGCCACAGATACGCAGTATTTT
few	NA	TRBJ1-2	TRBV14	CASSRQTSNYGYTF	TGTGCCAGCAGCCGGCAGACAAGCAACTATGGCTACACCTTC
NA	NA	TRBJ2-3	TRBV7-2	CASRYTSTDTQYF	TGTGCCAGCAGATATACAAGCACAGATACGCAGTATTTT
NA	NA	TRBJ1-6	TRBV21-1	CASSKGGDGTAKLNSPLHF	TGTGCCAGCAGCAAAGGAGGCGACGGGACAGCCAAACTTAATTCACCCCTCCACTTT
few	TRBD1	TRBJ2-7	TRBV5-1	CASSLNRDSSREQYF	TGCGCCAGCAGCTTGAATAGGGACAGTAGTCGCGAGCAGTACTTC
NA	NA	TRBJ2-2	TRBV12-3/TRBV12-4	CASSFRRGDGELFF	TGTGCCAGCAGTTTTCGGAGGGGTGACGGGGAGCTGTTTTTT
NA	TRBD2	TRBJ2-1	TRBV6-5	CASSRQSGSYEQFF	TGTGCCAGCAGCCGTCAAAGCGGGAGCTATGAGCAGTTCTTC
NA	TRBD1	TRBJ2-5	TRBV5-6	CASSFGTVEETQYF	TGTGCCAGCAGCTTCGGGACAGTTGAAGAGACCCAGTACTTC
NA	NA	TRBJ2-2	TRBV6-1	CASSQQGWNTGELFF	TGTGCCAGCAGTCAACAGGGTTGGAACACCGGGGAGCTGTTTTTT
few	TRBD2	TRBJ2-2	TRBV11-3	CASSSWTSGTGELFF	TGTGCCAGCAGCTCCTGGACTAGCGGGACCGGGGAGCTGTTTTTT
few	TRBD2	TRBJ2-7	TRBV6-6	CASMKRAGDSYEQYF	TGTGCCAGCATGAAGAGGGCGGGGGACTCCTACGAGCAGTACTTC
few	NA	TRBJ1-1	TRBV20-1	CSAKTDTEAFF	TGCAGTGCTAAGACAGACACTGAAGCTTTCTTT
NA	NA	TRBJ1-6	TRBV5-1	CASSLRGIDNSPLHF	TGCGCCAGCAGCTTGCGAGGGATCGACAATTCACCCCTCCACTTT